One sample yielded the 16 T cell receptor beta chains listed below, sequenced in a study of T cells after posttransplantation cyclophosphamide. The protocol was immunoSEQ multiplex PCR, while the TCRdb copy is restricted to in-frame clones and leaves out a portion. This sample has roughly 20,000 clones, with about 89% found just once. Methotrexate plus calcineurin inhibitor accompanied controls' myeloablative marrow transplants; sampling was 1 year later. The material was PBMCs, obtained after an allogeneic stem cell transplant with a calcineurin inhibitor and methotrexate. Source of these receptors: a female patient between 50 and 60 years old who received an allogeneic stem cell transplant from an unrelated donor, was CMV-positive, and had chronic GVHD only. Some T cells may be supplied by the graft donor.

Comments on this clone: The sample contains more than one DNA sequence encoding this CDR3. The CDR3 is CSVVANNYGYTF. CDR3 bases: TGCAGCGTTGTAGCGAATAACTATGGCTACACCTTC. The rearrangement links TRBV29-1 to TRBJ1-2; D uncertain. Germline V gene lookup returns CDR1 SQVTM and CDR2 ANQGSEA. The CDR3 runs to 12 residues. V gave up 4 bases and J gave up 1 base, with 7 bases separating them.

The genes are TRBV5-5 and TRBJ2-1, with D possibly matching TRBD2 (5 bases). V lost 4 bases, J lost 9 bases, and 11 bases lay in between. The CDR3 length is 12 residues. CDR1 and CDR2 from the germline V gene are SGHKS and YYEKEE (reference sequence). CDR3 nucleotide sequence: TGTGCCAGCAGCATAACTAGTGGTGAGCAGTTCTTC. It encodes CASSITSGEQFF. Looking up the rest from reference TRBV5-5 and TRBJ2-1 gives the full variable domain: DAGVTQSPTHLIKTRGQQVTLRCSPISGHKSVSWYQQVLGQGPQFIFQYYEKEERGRGNFPDRFSARQFPNYSSELNVNALLLGDSALYLCASSITSGEQFFGPGTRLTVL.

The chain couples TRBV9 to TRBJ2-5; 9 nucleotides line up with TRBD2. Trimming at V came to 0 bases and at J to 1 base, leaving 7 bases not matched to a gene. Germline V gives CDR1 SGDLS, CDR2 YYNGEE. The length of the CDR3 is 17 residues. This CDR3 is CASSVETTSGPQETQYF. The DNA for the CDR3 is TGTGCCAGCAGCGTAGAGACGACTAGCGGACCCCAAGAGACCCAGTACTTC.

The chain uses TRBV27 and TRBJ2-3, with a tentative D call TRBD2 (6 bases). CDR3 length: 13 residues. Trimming took off 8 bases at V and 2 bases at J, with 11 bases between the two ends. Germline CDR1 and CDR2: MNHEY and SMNVEV (reference sequence). The CDR3, as DNA: TGTGCCAGCCGGAGGGATGACACAGATACGCAGTATTTT. Amino acids: CASRRDDTDTQYF.

This sequence joins TRBV5-1 and TRBJ1-4; D is perhaps TRBD1 (5 bases). Trimming took 0 bases from V and 0 from J, leaving 9 bases between them. The germline gives CDR1 SGHRS, CDR2 YFSETQ. This CDR3 comprises 16 residues. The chain's CDR3 is CASSLGTLTTNEKLFF. CDR3 bases: TGCGCCAGCAGCTTGGGGACACTTACAACTAATGAAAAACTGTTTTTT.

The J gene is TRBJ2-7, the V gene TRBV25-1; D unresolved. Germline loops: CDR1 MGHDK, CDR2 SYGVNS. V lost 2 bases and J 7 bases, leaving 12 bases between the germline ends. This CDR3 comprises 13 residues. This CDR3 is CASSEQPLREQYF. The CDR3 DNA reads TGTGCCAGCAGTGAACAGCCCCTCAGGGAGCAGTACTTC.

The chain uses TRBV12-2 and TRBJ2-7; the table's TRBD1 call for D was not verified on the DNA. TRBV12-2 is flagged as a pseudogene. The CDR3 sequence is 18 residues long. CDR3 protein: CASRFSGPGDRGRNEQYF. CDR3 coding DNA: TGTGCAAGTCGCTTTAGCGGACCGGGGGACAGGGGGCGGAATGAGCAGTACTTC.

The V and J genes are TRBV19 and TRBJ1-2; tentatively, D is TRBD1 (5 bases). This CDR3 has 14 amino acids. Germline V gene lookup returns CDR1 LNHDA and CDR2 SQIVND (reference sequence). With 3 bases removed from V and 2 bases from J, the gap between germline ends came to 10 bases. The CDR3 DNA is TGTGCCAGTAGTATTCTTTCAGGGAACTATGGCTACACCTTC. Translation: CASSILSGNYGYTF.

This sequence joins TRBV19 and TRBJ1-6; 7 bases align to TRBD1. There are 15 residues in the CDR3. Germline V gene sequence: CDR1 LNHDA, CDR2 SQIVND (reference sequence). The junction had 8 bases not matched to a gene; V was cut back by 5 bases and J by 7 bases. The CDR3 loop reads CASSPNRGPNSPLHF. CDR3 nucleotide sequence: TGTGCCAGTAGTCCGAACAGGGGACCCAATTCACCCCTCCACTTT.

The chain employs TRBV11-2 and TRBJ1-1; possible D gene TRBD1, 6 bases. The CDR3 is 14 amino acids. The V gene's germline CDR1 is SGHAT and CDR2 FQNNGV. V lost 2 bases, J lost 8 bases, and 15 bases lay in between. In DNA form, the CDR3 reads TGTGCCAGCAGCTTATCACAGGGAAAGGGGGAAGCTTTCTTT. It translates to CASSLSQGKGEAFF.

For this clone: An end of the junction differs from the germline gene, which may be a read error. Distinct nucleotide sequences in the sample also encode this CDR3. The genes are TRBV29-1 and TRBJ1-2; D remains ambiguous. Germline CDR1 is SQVTM and CDR2 is ANQGSEA. The CDR3 has 12 amino acids. The CDR3 region is CSVVANNYGYTF. The CDR3 coding sequence is TGTAGCGTTGTAGCGAATAACTATGGCTACACCTTC.

The V call is TRBV28, the J call TRBJ2-7; unclear D gene. This CDR3 spans 15 amino acids. Trimming left V 3 bases short and J 0 bases short, with 12 bases between. Germline lookup yields CDR1 MDHEN and CDR2 SYDVKM. Here the CDR3 DNA reads TGTGCCAGCAGTTTGCCCGTGGGCATCTCCTACGAGCAGTACTTC. Amino acids: CASSLPVGISYEQYF.

The gene calls are TRBV5-4 and TRBJ2-1; tentative D call: TRBD1 (5 bases). The V end was cut by 2 bases, the J end by 8 bases, with 11 bases between. The CDR3 sequence is 13 residues long. Germline V gene data show CDR1 as SGHNT and CDR2 as YYREEE (reference sequence). CDR3 sequence: CASSLVGVDEQFF. The CDR3 DNA is TGTGCCAGCAGCTTAGTAGGGGTCGATGAGCAGTTCTTC.

The V call is TRBV29-1, the J call TRBJ2-3; TRBD2 aligns across 10 bases. V shed 4 bases and J 3 bases; nucleotides not matched to a gene: 7. Germline V gene lookup returns CDR1 SQVTM and CDR2 ANQGSEA. The CDR3 has 15 amino acids. The CDR3 spells CSVAPPAGGTDTQYF. The CDR3 nucleotides read TGCAGCGTTGCACCGCCAGCGGGGGGGACAGATACGCAGTATTTT.

This clone was counted a few times. The gene calls are TRBV4-2 and TRBJ1-3; D remains ambiguous. Germline values: CDR1 LGHNA, CDR2 YNFKEQ. Trimming took off 1 base at V and 0 bases at J, with 13 bases between the two ends. CDR3 length: 17 residues. The CDR3 loop is CASSQVSASLSGNTIYF. The CDR3 DNA sequence: TGTGCCAGCAGCCAAGTCAGCGCGTCCCTCTCTGGAAACACCATATATTTT.

This clone came up once. The DNA for the CDR3 is TGTGCCAGCTCACCAAGGGGGGCGACTAGCGGGAGTAATTCTCTCTACGAGCAGTACTTC. It encodes CASSPRGATSGSNSLYEQYF. This chain links TRBV18 with TRBJ2-7; 12 bases are a match to TRBD2. V was pared by 2 bases and J by 3 bases, with 17 bases of the junction left unmatched. Germline-derived CDR1 and CDR2 are KGHSH and LQKENI. The CDR3 is 20 residues long.